This TCR beta chain came from a study of post-analysis software for immune sequencing data. Study information: The study covered relapsing-remitting, secondary progressive and progressive-relapsing courses of multiple sclerosis. Broader study findings: Multiple sclerosis patients showed significantly lower normalized Chao1 diversity than controls did. Samples made in the same batch grouped tightly together by F measure. TRBV segments more frequent in patients than in controls numbered roughly five and included TRBV5-6, TRBV5-1 and TRBV20-1.

Germline trimming cut 5 bases from V and 4 bases from J; bases unmatched to any gene: 8. This CDR3 contains 15 residues. Germline V gene data show CDR1 as PRHDT and CDR2 as FYEKMQ (reference sequence). Many counts were recorded for this clonotype. Its specificity is unknown. cDNA libraries of TCR beta carried unique molecular identifiers. The yield from about 1 to 10 million T cells was 500,000 or so cDNA molecules in total. Each CDR3 protein is one row after TCRdb ran MiXCR on the PCR reads. Of approximately 660,000 distinct CDR3 sequences in the sample, around 64% were seen once. The source of this sequence is a girl aged 2 to 9 with multiple sclerosis. The chain couples TRBV13 to TRBJ2-7; 10 bases fit TRBD2. Sequencing used blood. The CDR3 reads CASSPSAGGPYEQYF. The DNA for the CDR3 is TGTGCCAGCAGCCCATCAGCGGGAGGGCCGTACGAGCAGTACTTC.